The 4 T cell receptor beta chains below were found in one sample sequenced in a study of shared clonotypes between healthy human individuals. Profiling relied on immunoSEQ multiplex PCR, and the TCRdb table lists in-frame clones only, not all of them. The table shows approximately 2.5 million clones, with around nine tenths occurring only once. The sample was naive CD4+ T cells sorted from blood. Subset noted: CD45RA+ positively selected. Receptors were obtained from a man between 18 and 35 years old in good health.

CDR3 region: CASSQVPRGTQYF. CDR3 nucleotide sequence: TGCGCCAGCAGCCAAGTACCGCGGGGGACCCAGTACTTC. The chain recombines TRBV4-1 with TRBJ2-5; perhaps TRBD2 as D (6 bases). CDR1 and CDR2 from the germline V gene are MGHRA and YSYEKL. This CDR3 is built from 13 residues. V was trimmed by 1 base and J by 7 bases, leaving 10 bases between them.

This clone was recorded only once. V usage is TRBV27 and J usage is TRBJ1-2, with 7 bases matching TRBD1. Per germline, CDR1 MNHEY and CDR2 SMNVEV (reference sequence). This CDR3 contains 15 residues. Trimming at V came to 3 bases and at J to 3 bases, leaving 7 bases not matched to a gene. CDR3: CASSLSTGSHYGYTF. Here the CDR3 DNA reads TGTGCCAGCAGTTTGTCGACAGGGTCCCACTATGGCTACACCTTC.

In nucleotides, the CDR3 is TGCGCCAGCAGTCAACGAGGCCCTATCTCCTACAATGAGCAGTTCTTC. Translation: CASSQRGPISYNEQFF. The V and J genes are TRBV23-1 and TRBJ2-1; no reliable D call. TRBV23-1 is marked as an open reading frame, function uncertain. The V end lost 2 bases, the J end lost 0 bases, and 11 bases lay between the germline ends. The CDR3 loop spans 16 amino acids.

V usage is TRBV18 and J usage is TRBJ2-7, with 10 nucleotides matching TRBD2. The CDR3 loop spans 16 amino acids. CDR1 KGHSH and CDR2 LQKENI come from the germline V gene. With 6 bases clipped from V and 6 bases from J, the junction kept 14 bases outside the gene matches. DNA of the CDR3: TGTGCCAGCTCGCGGAATATAGCGACTAGCGGGCCCGAGCAGTACTTC. It is translated as CASSRNIATSGPEQYF.